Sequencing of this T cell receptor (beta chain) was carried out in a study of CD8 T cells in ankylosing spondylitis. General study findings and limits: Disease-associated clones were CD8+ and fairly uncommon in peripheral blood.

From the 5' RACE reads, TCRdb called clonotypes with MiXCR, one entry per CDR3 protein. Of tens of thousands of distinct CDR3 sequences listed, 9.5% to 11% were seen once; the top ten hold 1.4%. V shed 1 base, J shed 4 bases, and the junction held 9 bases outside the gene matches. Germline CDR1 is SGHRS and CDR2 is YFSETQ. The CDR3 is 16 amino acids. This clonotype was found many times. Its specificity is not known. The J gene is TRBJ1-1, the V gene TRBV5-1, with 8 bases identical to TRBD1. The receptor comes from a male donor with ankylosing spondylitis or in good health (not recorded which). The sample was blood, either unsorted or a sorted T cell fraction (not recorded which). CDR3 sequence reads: CASSLLAGGSSTEAFF. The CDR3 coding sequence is TGCGCCAGCAGCTTGTTGGCAGGGGGCTCGAGCACTGAAGCTTTCTTT. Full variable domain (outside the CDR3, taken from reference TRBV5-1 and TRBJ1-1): KAGVTQTPRYLIKTRGQQVTLSCSPISGHRSVSWYQQTPGQGLQFLFEYFSETQRNKGNFPGRFSGRQFSNSRSEMNVSTLELGDSALYLCASSLLAGGSSTEAFFGQGTRLTVV.